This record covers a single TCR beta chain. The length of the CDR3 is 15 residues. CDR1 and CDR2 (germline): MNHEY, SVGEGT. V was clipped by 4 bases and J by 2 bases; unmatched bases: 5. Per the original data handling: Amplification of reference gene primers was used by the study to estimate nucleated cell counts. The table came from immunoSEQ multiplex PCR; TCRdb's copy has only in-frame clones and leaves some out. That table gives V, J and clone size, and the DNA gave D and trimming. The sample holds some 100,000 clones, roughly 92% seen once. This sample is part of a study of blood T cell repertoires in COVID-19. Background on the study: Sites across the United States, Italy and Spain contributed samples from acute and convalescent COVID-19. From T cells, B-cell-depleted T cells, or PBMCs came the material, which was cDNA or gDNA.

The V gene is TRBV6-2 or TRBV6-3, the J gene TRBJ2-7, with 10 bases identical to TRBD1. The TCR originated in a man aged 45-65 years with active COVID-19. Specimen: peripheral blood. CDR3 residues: CASSSTGGAAYEQYF. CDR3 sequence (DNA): TGTGCCAGCAGTTCGACAGGGGGCGCGGCCTACGAGCAGTACTTC.